Given below is one T cell receptor beta chain in context. The clone's antigen remains unknown. The input lacks base qualities; no much larger clone sits a single base away. V gives up 0 bases and J gives up 8 bases, and the segment between their germline ends measures 8 bases. The cysteine opens and the phenylalanine closes a CDR3 of 12 amino acids. Only CDR3 DNA remains: 36 bases, in frame from the first base. CDR1 and CDR2 are drawn from the germline V gene: SGHRS, YFSETQ. The method was the immunoSEQ multiplex PCR assay. TCRdb holds this immuneACCESS table with in-frame rearrangements only. Some clones are missing; in checked studies, unresolved V genes explain under half, and the rest has no known cause. The sample yields some 120,000 clones; under 95% were counted once. Around 6% of the sample is taken by the ten largest. The data derive from a study of T cell changes during pregnancy in multiple sclerosis (dated by TCRdb to the late 2010s). Concerning the study at large: The study looked at changes in the T cell repertoire across pregnancy in women with multiple sclerosis.

The rearrangement joined TRBV5-1 to TRBJ1-2; no D gene is confidently identified. This TCR derives from a female donor with multiple sclerosis, enrolled in a pregnancy study. The material was peripheral blood, obtained before pregnancy. The CDR3 has the sequence CASSLVGIGYTF. The DNA reads as follows: TGCGCCAGCAGCTTGGTCGGGATCGGCTACACCTTC.